This TCR beta chain stems from a study of persistence of HIV-infected CD4 T cells. About the study: Blood samples, up to 180 mL, came from multiple time points, except two leukapheresis donors sampled once. Study-wide results and caveats: The rare CMV-responding cells with HIV-1 proviruses were not separately TCR-sequenced.

Overlapping HIV-1 Gag 15-mer peptides at 0.85 to 1 ug per peptide per mL were used. Responding CD4+ T cells were sorted by upregulation of both CD40 ligand and CD69. This clone is labeled as medium-sized. Its matching antigen is unknown. The libraries were made with immunoSEQ version 4 in survey mode. Data came from immunoSEQ multiplex PCR; TCRdb stores just in-frame clones and leaves some out. The sample yields fewer than 15,000 clones, roughly 62% seen once. V gave up 1 base and J gave up 0 bases, with 8 bases separating them. The CDR3 is 15 amino acids. Germline lookup yields CDR1 SGDLS and CDR2 YYNGEE.

Sequencing was performed on CD4+ T cells sorted from PBMCs after approximately 19-hour stimulation, taken from a patient who received antiretroviral therapy. The clonotype was recovered from an adult man with HIV who was CMV-seropositive. The V and J genes are TRBV9 and TRBJ1-3; unclear D gene. CDR3 in amino acids: CASSVWADSGNTIYF. For the CDR3, the DNA is TGTGCCAGCAGCGTATGGGCGGACTCTGGAAACACCATATATTTT.